This T cell receptor gamma chain was sequenced in a study of gamma-delta T cells after stem cell transplantation. TCRdb made new clone calls on the RT-PCR reads using CATT. The table has over a hundred gamma-chain clones, 48% seen once. The CDR3 runs to 14 residues. Trimming cost V 2 bases and J 5 bases; bases outside gene matches: 9. CDR1 GITISATS and CDR2 ISYDGTV come from the germline V gene (reference sequence). The clonotype originates from a human donor. It is not recorded whose cells these are; they may come from a transplant donor. The V and J genes are TRGV9 and TRGJ1 or TRGJ2. The J gene, left out of TCRdb, was set here by checking the DNA against germline. Specimen: gamma-delta T cells. Here the CDR3 DNA reads TGTGCCTTGTGGGAGGCCCGTGGGCATTATAAGAAACTCTTT. Its protein product is CALWEARGHYKKLF.